The entry below gives a single T cell receptor beta chain sequence along with its context. Libraries were prepared by immunoSEQ multiplex PCR; TCRdb keeps only in-frame clonotypes and omits some of them. The table has 65,000 to 95,000 clones, about 90% seen once. This record belongs to a study of control samples from healthy donors and cancer patients. Looked up from germline, CDR1 is SNHLY and CDR2 is FYNNEI. This CDR3 has 16 amino acids. V dropped 5 bases and J dropped 7; count of bases not matched to a gene: 12. This rearrangement joins TRBV2 to TRBJ2-2; TRBD2 matches at 8 bases. The specimen sequenced was blood. The clonotype was recovered from a man in his fifties or sixties in good health. The CDR3 region is CASSPRGGTSVGELFF. CDR3 bases: TGTGCCAGCAGTCCCCGGGGGGGTACCTCCGTCGGGGAGCTGTTTTTT.